Listed below are T cell receptor beta chains from one sample, sequenced in a study of control samples from healthy donors and cancer patients. The table came from immunoSEQ multiplex PCR; TCRdb's copy has only in-frame clones and leaves some out. Here the sample spans 50,000 to 75,000 clones, roughly 85% being singletons. The material sequenced was blood. Receptors were obtained from a man in his forties in good health. Both conserved end residues are trimmed from each CDR3. A D gene is named only where the DNA matches it firmly.

J gene	D gene	CDR3 length	V gene	CDR3 protein
TRBJ2-2	.	10	TRBV6-5	ASSAVTGELF
TRBJ2-3	.	11	TRBV25-1	ASSEYGADTQY
TRBJ1-2	TRBD1	12	TRBV3-1/TRBV3-2	ASSPRQGNYGYT
TRBJ2-3	TRBD1	14	TRBV7-9	ASSYLRGLGTDTQY
TRBJ1-3	.	14	TRBV7-9	ASSLALVASGNTIY
TRBJ2-1	.	14	TRBV5-4	ACEKKAGRSYNEQF
TRBJ1-5	TRBD1	13	TRBV7-9	ASSPDRAHNRPQH
TRBJ2-1	TRBD1	14	TRBV28	ASSPSRTGSYNEQF
TRBJ2-2	TRBD1	13	TRBV14	ASRQGTENTGELF
TRBJ1-4	TRBD1	11	TRBV30	AWNRGSNEKLF
TRBJ1-2	.	13	TRBV19	ASSAERRPNYGYT
TRBJ2-3	.	9	TRBV30	AASSTDTQY
TRBJ1-6	.	13	TRBV18	ASSRTGSYNSPLH
TRBJ2-2	TRBD1	12	TRBV7-9	ASSQDRASGELF
TRBJ2-5	TRBD2	14	TRBV11-3	ASSLRTSGSIETQY
TRBJ2-2	.	13	TRBV11-1	ASSSEGRDTGELF
TRBJ2-5	TRBD2	14	TRBV7-7	ASSLITSGGSETQY
TRBJ2-3	TRBD2	14	TRBV6-4	ASSDSVAGGTDTQY
TRBJ2-7	.	12	TRBV5-1	ASSQGTLSYEQY
TRBJ1-5	.	11	TRBV14	ASSPQGGQPQH
TRBJ2-1	.	8	TRBV20-1	SAATMEQF
TRBJ2-2	.	10	TRBV18	ASPLQVGELF
TRBJ1-3	.	11	TRBV12-3/TRBV12-4	ASSYDTRNTIY
TRBJ2-3	.	13	TRBV7-2	ASSLGGTGPDTQY
TRBJ1-1	.	11	TRBV25-1	ASGGVLNTEAF
TRBJ2-1	.	9	TRBV29-1	SVEREAGQF
TRBJ2-6	TRBD1	16	TRBV30	AWSRQGQGPPGANVLT
TRBJ2-7	TRBD1	14	TRBV7-2	ASSSRPGQGHYEQY
TRBJ1-1	.	11	TRBV6-5	AARGGQSLGAF
TRBJ1-4	.	11	TRBV19	ASSPDTGEKLF
TRBJ1-3	.	12	TRBV2	ASSSGVMGNTIY
TRBJ2-5	TRBD1	14	TRBV5-5	ASSLRIAGGDETQY
TRBJ1-4	.	14	TRBV6-5	ASSLIGPGPNEKLF
TRBJ2-7	TRBD2	11	TRBV5-4	ASSAARGGEQY
TRBJ1-1	.	14	TRBV19	ASSTSDLIWNTEAF
TRBJ1-5	.	13	TRBV27	ASSSHRDNNQPQH
TRBJ2-6	.	14	TRBV27	ASREQGHSGANVLT